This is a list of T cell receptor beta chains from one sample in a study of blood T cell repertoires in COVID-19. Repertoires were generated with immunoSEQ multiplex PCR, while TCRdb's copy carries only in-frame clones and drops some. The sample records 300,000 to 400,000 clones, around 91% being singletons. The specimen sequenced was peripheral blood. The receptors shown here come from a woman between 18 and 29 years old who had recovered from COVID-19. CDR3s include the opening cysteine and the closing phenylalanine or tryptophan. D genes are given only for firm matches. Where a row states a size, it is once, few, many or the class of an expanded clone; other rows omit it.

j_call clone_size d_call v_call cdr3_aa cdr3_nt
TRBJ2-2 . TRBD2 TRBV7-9 CASSLAGGSTGELFF TGTGCCAGCAGCCTAGCGGGAGGATCTACCGGGGAGCTGTTTTTT
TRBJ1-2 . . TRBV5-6 CASSLDSVIYGYTF TGTGCCAGCAGCTTGGATTCAGTCATCTATGGCTACACCTTC
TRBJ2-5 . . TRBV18 CASSPRQAQETQYF TGTGCCAGCTCACCACGCCAGGCGCAAGAGACCCAGTACTTC
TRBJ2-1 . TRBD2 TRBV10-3 CAISWTSGKFDEQFF TGTGCCATCAGTTGGACTAGCGGGAAGTTCGATGAGCAGTTCTTC
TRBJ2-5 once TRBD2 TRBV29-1 CSVAAGVQETQYF TGCAGCGTTGCTGCGGGAGTCCAAGAGACCCAGTACTTC
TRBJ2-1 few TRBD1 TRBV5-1 CASSLRQGHNEQFF TGCGCCAGCAGCTTAAGACAGGGCCACAATGAGCAGTTCTTC
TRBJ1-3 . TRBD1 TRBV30 CAWTAGQYSGNTIYF TGTGCCTGGACCGCGGGACAGTACTCTGGAAACACCATATATTTT
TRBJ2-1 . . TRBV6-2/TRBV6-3 CASSYFEGKQFF TGTGCCAGCAGTTATTTCGAGGGTAAGCAGTTCTTC
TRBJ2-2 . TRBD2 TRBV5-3 CARSLPGLAGGPAGELFF TGTGCCAGAAGCCTACCGGGACTAGCGGGAGGGCCGGCCGGGGAGCTGTTTTTT
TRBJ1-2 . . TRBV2 CASTPRTGFNGYTF TGTGCCAGCACCCCGCGCACAGGGTTTAATGGCTACACCTTC